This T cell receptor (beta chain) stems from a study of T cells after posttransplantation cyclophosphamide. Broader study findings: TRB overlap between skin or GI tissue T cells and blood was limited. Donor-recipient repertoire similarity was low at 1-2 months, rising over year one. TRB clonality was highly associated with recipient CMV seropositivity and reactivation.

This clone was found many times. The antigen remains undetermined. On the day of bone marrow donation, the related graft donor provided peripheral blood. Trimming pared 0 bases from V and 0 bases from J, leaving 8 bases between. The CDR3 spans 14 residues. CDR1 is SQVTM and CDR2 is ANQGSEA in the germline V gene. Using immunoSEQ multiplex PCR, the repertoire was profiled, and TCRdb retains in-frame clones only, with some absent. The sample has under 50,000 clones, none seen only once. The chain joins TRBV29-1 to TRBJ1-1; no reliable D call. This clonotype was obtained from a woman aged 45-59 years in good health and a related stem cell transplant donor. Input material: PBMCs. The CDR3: CSVEDHSMNTEAFF. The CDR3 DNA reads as TGCAGCGTTGAAGATCACAGCATGAACACTGAAGCTTTCTTT.